The 18 T cell receptor beta chains given below trace back to one sample, sequenced in a study of blood T cell repertoires in COVID-19. Sequencing used immunoSEQ multiplex PCR; TCRdb keeps in-frame clones, though not all of them. The table has about 120,000 clones, less than 80% seen once. Sequencing input: peripheral blood. The receptors were gathered from a middle-aged man with acute or convalescent COVID-19.

This chain joins TRBV6-5 and TRBJ1-4; 7 positions match TRBD1. With 6 bases clipped from V and 4 bases from J, the junction kept 5 bases outside the gene matches. Germline CDR1 reads MNHEY; CDR2 reads SVGAGI. The CDR3 sequence is 14 residues long. The CDR3 reads CASRKGQRNEKLFF. The DNA for the CDR3 is TGTGCCAGCAGGAAGGGACAGCGTAATGAAAAACTGTTTTTT.

This chain uses TRBV12-3 or TRBV12-4 with TRBJ2-2, with 7 nucleotides matching TRBD2. The J segment lost 8 bases and the V segment lost 8 bases, leaving 8 bases of the junction unmatched. This CDR3 is 13 amino acids long. CDR3 nucleotide sequence: TGTGCCAGCTCCCTTGCTAGCGGAGGGGAGCTGTTTTTT. It codes for CASSLASGGELFF.

The V call is TRBV7-2, the J call TRBJ1-1, with 8 bases matching TRBD1. Germline V gene lookup returns CDR1 SGHTA and CDR2 FQGNSA. The CDR3 contains 16 residues. With 1 base clipped from V and 7 bases from J, the junction kept 11 bases outside the gene matches. The CDR3 here is CASSLGMTGAGVEAFF. The CDR3 nucleotides read TGTGCCAGCAGCTTAGGGATGACAGGGGCGGGTGTTGAAGCTTTCTTT.

V and J are TRBV27 and TRBJ2-7; D is possibly TRBD1 (5 bases). CDR1 and CDR2 from the germline V gene are MNHEY and SMNVEV (reference sequence). The CDR3 extends over 14 amino acids. V lost 3 bases and J lost 3, with 12 bases in between. The CDR3 DNA reads TGTGCCAGCAGTTTCGCCCAGGGAAACTACGAGCAGTACTTC. It codes for CASSFAQGNYEQYF.

The chain recombines TRBV28 with TRBJ1-4; 7 nucleotides agree with TRBD1. V lost 11 bases and J lost 3; bases outside the gene matches: 6. Germline V gene sequence: CDR1 MDHEN, CDR2 SYDVKM. The CDR3 runs 13 residues. The CDR3: CAGRDSANEKLFF. In DNA form, the CDR3 reads TGTGCCGGGCGGGACAGCGCTAATGAAAAACTGTTTTTT.

J is TRBJ2-7 and V is TRBV9; 7 positions match TRBD2. The germline V gene encodes CDR1 SGDLS and CDR2 YYNGEE. The V segment lost 0 bases and the J segment 4 bases; nucleotides outside the gene matches: 7. CDR3 size: 15 residues. The CDR3 DNA sequence: TGTGCCAGCAGCGTAGGGGCTAGCGGAAGATACGAGCAGTACTTC. The encoded protein is CASSVGASGRYEQYF.

This chain links TRBV3-1 (or the pseudogene TRBV3-2) with TRBJ2-5; 7 positions match TRBD1. Germline V CDR1 and CDR2: LGHDT, YNNKEL (reference sequence). V lost 4 bases to trimming and J lost 4 bases; unmatched junction nucleotides: 6. This CDR3 has 14 amino acids. CDR3 sequence (DNA): TGTGCCAGCAGCCCGAGAAACAGGGGAGAGACCCAGTACTTC. Encoded protein: CASSPRNRGETQYF.

The chain couples TRBV19 to TRBJ1-6; 8 bases are shared with TRBD1. Germline V gives CDR1 LNHDA, CDR2 SQIVND (reference sequence). The ends lost 3 bases at V and 6 bases at J; junction bases unmatched: 7. The CDR3 extends over 16 amino acids. CDR3: CASSMATGTGNSPLHF. CDR3 sequence (DNA): TGTGCCAGTAGTATGGCTACCGGGACAGGTAATTCACCCCTCCACTTT.

The V and J genes are TRBV6-6 and TRBJ1-5; 7 bases map to TRBD1. Germline lookup yields CDR1 MNHNY and CDR2 SVGAGI (reference sequence). The CDR3 runs to 13 residues. The trim removed 7 bases at V and 11 bases at J, leaving 11 bases unmatched. The CDR3 region is CASTPTGAKAQHF. DNA for the CDR3: TGTGCCAGCACTCCTACAGGGGCTAAGGCCCAGCATTTT.

This chain uses TRBV5-1 with TRBJ2-3, with TRBD2 matching 13 bases. V lost 7 bases and J lost 5; bases outside the gene matches: 10. The CDR3 sequence is 16 residues long. Germline V CDR1 and CDR2: SGHRS, YFSETQ. CDR3 nucleotide sequence: TGCGCCAGCCGGGCCCGGACTAGCGGGAGTGGAGATACGCAGTATTTT. Encoded protein: CASRARTSGSGDTQYF.

This clone showed up just once. The rearrangement uses TRBV6-4 and TRBJ1-2; D may be TRBD1 (5 bases). Looked up from germline, CDR1 is MRHNA and CDR2 is SNTAGT. This CDR3 is built from 16 residues. V lost 4 bases and J lost 0, with 15 bases in between. DNA of the CDR3: TGTGCCAGCAGTGTCGGAACAGGCGCTTCTAACTATGGCTACACCTTC. It yields the protein CASSVGTGASNYGYTF.

The chain joins TRBV19 to TRBJ1-1, with 9 positions matching TRBD1. Germline V gene sequence: CDR1 LNHDA, CDR2 SQIVND (reference sequence). The CDR3 runs 13 residues. Trimming at V came to 5 bases and at J to 8 bases, leaving 6 bases not matched to a gene. In DNA, the CDR3 is TGTGCCAGTAGTGGACAGGGGAGGACCGAAGCTTTCTTT. Translating it yields CASSGQGRTEAFF. The full variable domain, its missing parts supplied by reference TRBV19 and TRBJ1-1, is DGGITQSPKYLFRKEGQNVTLSCEQNLNHDAMYWYRQDPGQGLRLIYYSQIVNDFQKGDIAEGYSVSREKKESFPLTVTSAQKNPTAFYLCASSGQGRTEAFFGQGTRLTVV.

The V call is TRBV10-3, the J call TRBJ2-7; 8 bases are shared with TRBD2. Germline V CDR1 and CDR2: ENHRY, SYGVKD. V lost 5 bases, J lost 2 bases, and 2 bases stayed unmatched. This CDR3 region has 13 residues. The CDR3, as DNA: TGTGCCATCAGTCCGGGACTAGCCTACGAGCAGTACTTC. Translating gives CAISPGLAYEQYF.

This chain joins TRBV24-1 and TRBJ1-6, with 9 bases matching TRBD1. J was trimmed by 7 bases and V by 4 bases; bases with no gene match: 4. The CDR3 is 15 residues long. Looked up from germline, CDR1 is KGHDR and CDR2 is SFDVKD. The CDR3 DNA sequence: TGTGCCACCAGTGAGAACAGGGGGCCGAATTCACCCCTCCACTTT. This sequence encodes CATSENRGPNSPLHF.

The chain is built from TRBV3-1 (or the pseudogene TRBV3-2) and TRBJ1-6; D is ambiguous. Per germline, CDR1 LGHDT and CDR2 YNNKEL (reference sequence). Trimming stripped 4 bases from V and 8 bases from J, with 12 bases between. The CDR3 runs 14 residues. Here the CDR3 reads CASSRGPKDSPLHF. CDR3 nucleotides: TGTGCCAGCAGCCGAGGGCCGAAGGATTCACCCCTCCACTTT.

CDR3: CATSVALQETQYF. CDR3 nucleotides: TGTGCCACCAGTGTGGCCCTTCAAGAGACCCAGTACTTC. The chain recombines TRBV24-1 with TRBJ2-5; D not resolved. There are 13 residues in the CDR3. Germline V lookup: CDR1 KGHDR, CDR2 SFDVKD. The V gene lost 5 bases and the J gene lost 2 bases, with 8 bases spanning the gap.

The J gene is TRBJ2-7, the V gene TRBV28; possible D gene TRBD2, 6 bases. Germline CDR1 is MDHEN and CDR2 is SYDVKM. V was pared by 6 bases and J by 6 bases, with 15 bases between. This CDR3 comprises 13 residues. The CDR3 DNA reads as TGTGCCAGCAGCGGGGGAGGCCTAATCGAGCAGTACTTC. Translated: CASSGGGLIEQYF.

The chain uses TRBV7-8 and TRBJ1-4; possibly TRBD1 for D (5 bases). The CDR3 has 15 amino acids. Trimming removed 6 bases at V and 0 bases at J, with 11 bases between. From germline, CDR1 is SGHVS and CDR2 FQNEAQ. CDR3 sequence: CASRPDSATNEKLFF. In nucleotides, the CDR3 is TGTGCCAGCAGGCCCGACAGTGCAACTAATGAAAAACTGTTTTTT.